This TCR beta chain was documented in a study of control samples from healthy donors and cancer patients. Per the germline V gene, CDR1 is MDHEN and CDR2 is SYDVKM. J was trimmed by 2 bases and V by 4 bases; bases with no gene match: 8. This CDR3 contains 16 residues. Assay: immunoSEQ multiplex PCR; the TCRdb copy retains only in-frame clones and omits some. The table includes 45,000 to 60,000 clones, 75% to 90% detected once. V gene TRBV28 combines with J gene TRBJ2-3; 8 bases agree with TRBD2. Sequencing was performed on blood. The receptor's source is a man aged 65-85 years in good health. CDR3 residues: CASSYSSGSFTDTQYF. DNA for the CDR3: TGTGCCAGCAGTTATTCTAGCGGGTCCTTCACAGATACGCAGTATTTT.